One sample yielded the 24 T cell receptor beta chains listed below, sequenced in a study of blood T cells in healthy people across ages. A second roughly 6 to 12 cycle PCR used barcoded and J-beta primers. TCRdb passed the 5' RACE reads through MiXCR, listing each CDR3 protein once. The table has roughly 1,500,000 distinct CDR3 sequences, about 35% seen once; the top ten hold around 11%. The sequencing input was blood. These receptors were taken from a woman under 40 in good health.

The rearrangement joins TRBV4-2 to TRBJ2-2, with D hard to call. The germline V gene has CDR1 LGHNA and CDR2 YNFKEQ. Between the trimmed V and J ends, which lost 0 bases and 4 bases, there was a span of 15 bases. The CDR3 is 17 amino acids. CDR3 protein: CASSQDLGTASTGELFF. The CDR3 DNA sequence: TGTGCCAGCAGCCAAGATCTAGGCACCGCGAGCACCGGGGAGCTGTTTTTT.

This rearrangement joins TRBV3-1 to TRBJ2-5; TRBD2 is a possible D gene (5 bases). The J call may be faulty, since TRBJ2-7 better matches the DNA end. In germline, CDR1 is LGHDT, CDR2 YNNKEL (reference sequence). There are 13 residues in the CDR3. The CDR3 sequence: CASSLPGSDEQYF. The CDR3 region has the DNA TGTGCCAGCAGCCTCCCCGGTAGCGACGAGCAGTACTTC.

The chain uses TRBV20-1 and TRBJ2-7, with TRBD2 identical over 10 bases. The CDR3 spans 16 residues. Trimming took 3 bases from V and 2 from J; bases not matched to a gene: 10. Germline lookup yields CDR1 DFQATT and CDR2 SNEGSKA (reference sequence). Written as DNA, the CDR3 is TGCAGTGCTAGCAGGGGGTTAGCGGGAGGCCCCTACGAGCAGTACTTC. As protein: CSASRGLAGGPYEQYF.

The chain joins TRBV9 to TRBJ2-1; TRBD1 matches at 9 bases. This CDR3 has 16 residues. J gave up 8 bases and V 3 bases, and 12 bases lay outside the gene matches. Germline V gene data show CDR1 as SGDLS and CDR2 as YYNGEE. The CDR3: CASSETGTGIVYEQFF. The CDR3 DNA is TGTGCCAGCAGCGAGACCGGGACAGGGATAGTGTATGAGCAGTTCTTC.

The CDR3 DNA reads TGTGCCACCCTATCCACAGCTGGGACCCAGTACTTC. Translated, it gives CATLSTAGTQYF. The chain combines TRBV24-1 with TRBJ2-7; D is uncertain. The end of the DNA is better explained by TRBJ2-5, so the J call may be wrong. CDR3 length: 12 residues. CDR1 and CDR2 (germline): KGHDR, SFDVKD.

This clonotype was picked up a small number of times. The chain uses TRBV12-3 or TRBV12-4 and TRBJ2-3; D may be TRBD1 (6 bases). V was clipped by 6 bases and J by 5 bases, with 15 bases between them. There are 14 residues in the CDR3. The CDR3 protein is CASSGQGYEDTQYF. For the CDR3, the DNA is TGTGCCAGCAGCGGGCAGGGGTACGAAGATACGCAGTATTTT.

The chain recombines TRBV28 with TRBJ1-5; D ambiguous. CDR1 is MDHEN, CDR2 SYDVKM, per germline. CDR3 length equals 14 residues. V dropped 3 bases and J dropped 6 bases, with 12 bases sitting between them. The CDR3 DNA follows: TGTGCCAGCAGTTTCTCGACGCATGCTCAGCCCCAGCATTTT. It is translated as CASSFSTHAQPQHF.

This clonotype was seen only a few times. The genes are TRBV10-3 and TRBJ1-6, with TRBD1 identical over 8 bases. CDR3 length: 13 amino acids. Trimming cost V 7 bases and J 8 bases; bases outside gene matches: 4. Germline V gene lookup returns CDR1 ENHRY and CDR2 SYGVKD. The CDR3 bases are TGTGCCATCACGGGACAGGTGGATTCACCCCTCCACTTT. Residues: CAITGQVDSPLHF.

The chain is built from TRBV3-1 and TRBJ2-7, with D tentatively TRBD2 (5 bases). V lost 4 bases and J 2 bases, leaving 12 bases between the germline ends. Germline CDR1 reads LGHDT; CDR2 reads YNNKEL (reference sequence). This CDR3 region has 14 residues. This CDR3 is CASSRMASPYEQYF. The DNA of the CDR3 is TGTGCCAGCAGCCGAATGGCTAGCCCCTACGAGCAGTACTTC.

V gene TRBV9 combines with J gene TRBJ2-5; D is unclear. Germline assignment: CDR1 SGDLS and CDR2 YYNGEE. The CDR3 totals 15 residues. V lost 0 bases and J 2 bases, leaving 11 bases between the germline ends. This CDR3 is CASSVDITVQETQYF. CDR3 coding DNA: TGTGCCAGCAGCGTAGACATCACAGTTCAAGAGACCCAGTACTTC.

This clonotype was counted between two and nine times. The chain recombines TRBV4-2 with TRBJ2-1; 10 bases agree with TRBD2. CDR1 and CDR2 from the germline V gene are LGHNA and YNFKEQ. Trimming took 1 base from V and 3 from J; bases not matched to a gene: 9. There are 18 residues in the CDR3. DNA for the CDR3: TGTGCCAGCAGCCAAGGAGGGTCAAGCGGGGGGGTCTACAATGAGCAGTTCTTC. It translates to CASSQGGSSGGVYNEQFF.

Comment on this clonotype: The junction does not match germline at one end; this may be a read error. The chain uses TRBV29-1 and TRBJ1-2; 11 positions agree with TRBD1. Germline V gives CDR1 SQVTM, CDR2 ANQGSEA. CDR3 length: 14 amino acids. Here the CDR3 DNA reads TGCAACGTTGAAGCCGGGACAGGGGGTTATGGCTACACCTTC. It is translated as CNVEAGTGGYGYTF.

V usage is TRBV10-3 and J usage is TRBJ2-6; D may be TRBD1 (6 bases). This CDR3 has 18 residues. Per germline, CDR1 ENHRY and CDR2 SYGVKD. Trimming stripped 3 bases from V and 1 base from J, with 16 bases between. This CDR3 reads CAISDKGRDRSGANVLTF. The DNA for the CDR3 is TGTGCCATCAGTGACAAAGGTCGTGACAGGTCTGGGGCCAACGTCCTGACTTTC.

J is TRBJ2-1 and V is TRBV9; 8 bases line up with TRBD2. The length of the CDR3 is 15 residues. After removal of 2 bases from V and 8 bases from J, the junction contained 9 bases not matched to a gene. Germline V gene lookup returns CDR1 SGDLS and CDR2 YYNGEE. In DNA, the CDR3 is TGTGCCAGCAGCGTTATGTACGGGGGGGCGGATGAGCAGTTCTTC. This sequence encodes CASSVMYGGADEQFF. The full variable domain, rest sourced from reference TRBV9 and TRBJ2-1, is DSGVTQTPKHLITATGQRVTLRCSPRSGDLSVYWYQQSLDQGLQFLIQYYNGEERAKGNILERFSAQQFPDLHSELNLSSLELGDSALYFCASSVMYGGADEQFFGPGTRLTVL.

The chain couples TRBV5-1 to TRBJ1-2, with D unclear. Germline V lookup: CDR1 SGHRS, CDR2 YFSETQ. V lost 3 bases and J 3 bases, leaving 18 bases between the germline ends. The CDR3 loop spans 16 amino acids. CDR3 region: CASSSAGPGFDYGYTF. The CDR3 DNA reads as TGCGCCAGCAGCTCGGCCGGTCCAGGATTTGACTATGGCTACACCTTC.

This clonotype was seen more than once but under ten times. J is TRBJ2-1 and V is TRBV4-1; D call uncertain. The length of the CDR3 is 14 residues. Trimming removed 4 bases from V and 2 bases from J, with 9 bases in between. Looked up from germline, CDR1 is MGHRA and CDR2 is YSYEKL. The CDR3 is CASSPTWAYNEQFF. The CDR3 DNA reads as TGCGCCAGCAGCCCAACCTGGGCCTACAATGAGCAGTTCTTC.

This clonotype was found many times. The genes are TRBV6-6 and TRBJ2-7; 7 positions match TRBD2. There are 15 residues in the CDR3. V dropped 1 base and J dropped 0; count of bases not matched to a gene: 3. Germline values: CDR1 MNHNY, CDR2 SVGAGI (reference sequence). The CDR3 nucleotides read TGTGCCAGCAGTTACTACGGGGGGAGCTCCTACGAGCAGTACTTC. It specifies CASSYYGGSSYEQYF.

The chain is built from TRBV29-1 and TRBJ1-1; 9 nucleotides agree with TRBD1. The CDR3 has 17 residues. Germline CDR1 reads SQVTM; CDR2 reads ANQGSEA. After removal of 1 base from V and 6 bases from J, the junction contained 15 bases not matched to a gene. The CDR3 DNA sequence: TGCAGCGTTGAAGTCCGACAGGGGGGGAAGCTTAACTCTGAAGCTTTCTTT. This translates into CSVEVRQGGKLNSEAFF.

The CDR3 DNA reads TGTGCCAGCATCGGACCGAACTCCTACGAGCAGTACTTC. Its translation is CASIGPNSYEQYF. The chain couples TRBV28 to TRBJ2-7; no clear D. CDR3 length: 13 residues. The germline gives CDR1 MDHEN, CDR2 SYDVKM. V lost 7 bases and J 0 bases, leaving 10 bases between the germline ends.

The chain combines TRBV6-2 or TRBV6-3 with TRBJ1-4; 8 bases agree with TRBD1. Germline CDR1 reads MNHEY; CDR2 reads SVGEGT. The CDR3 extends over 19 amino acids. Losses at the gene ends were 2 bases for V and 0 bases for J; bases not matched to a gene: 11. The CDR3 nucleotides are TGTGCCAGCAGTTACGAGCGCGGACAGGGATTCGCAACTAATGAAAAACTGTTTTTT. It specifies CASSYERGQGFATNEKLFF.

This clonotype has only a few counts. This chain connects TRBV5-1 to TRBJ2-7; D is unresolved. The length of the CDR3 is 16 residues. From germline, CDR1 is SGHRS and CDR2 YFSETQ. Trimming took off 0 bases at V and 0 bases at J, with 13 bases between the two ends. CDR3 region: CASSLGSPYYSYEQYF. The CDR3 nucleotides read TGCGCCAGCAGCTTGGGTTCGCCGTACTACTCCTACGAGCAGTACTTC.

J is TRBJ2-5 and V is TRBV7-2; D ambiguous. With 2 bases removed from V and 11 bases from J, the gap between germline ends came to 9 bases. The CDR3 consists of 11 residues. CDR1 SGHTA and CDR2 FQGNSA come from the germline V gene. CDR3 region: CASSLTTEQYF. The CDR3 bases are TGTGCCAGCAGCTTAACCACTGAGCAGTACTTC.

This chain joins TRBV6-1 and TRBJ1-5, with D possibly TRBD1 on 5 matching bases. The CDR3 is 16 amino acids. Trimming shortened V by 8 bases and J by 5 bases, and 22 bases separated the two germline ends. Germline V gives CDR1 MNHNS, CDR2 SASEGT. This chain's CDR3 is CASGRLGPIGDQPQHF. CDR3 in DNA: TGTGCCAGCGGCCGACTGGGACCAATAGGGGATCAGCCCCAGCATTTT.

This clonotype was found a few times. The chain uses TRBV3-1 and TRBJ2-5; TRBD2 matches 8 bases. Per the germline V gene, CDR1 is LGHDT and CDR2 is YNNKEL (reference sequence). V shed 4 bases, J shed 5 bases, and the junction held 12 bases outside the gene matches. The CDR3 is 16 amino acids. The CDR3 DNA follows: TGTGCCAGCAGCCTAAAGTATACGGGAGGGCCGGAGACCCAGTACTTC. It specifies CASSLKYTGGPETQYF.